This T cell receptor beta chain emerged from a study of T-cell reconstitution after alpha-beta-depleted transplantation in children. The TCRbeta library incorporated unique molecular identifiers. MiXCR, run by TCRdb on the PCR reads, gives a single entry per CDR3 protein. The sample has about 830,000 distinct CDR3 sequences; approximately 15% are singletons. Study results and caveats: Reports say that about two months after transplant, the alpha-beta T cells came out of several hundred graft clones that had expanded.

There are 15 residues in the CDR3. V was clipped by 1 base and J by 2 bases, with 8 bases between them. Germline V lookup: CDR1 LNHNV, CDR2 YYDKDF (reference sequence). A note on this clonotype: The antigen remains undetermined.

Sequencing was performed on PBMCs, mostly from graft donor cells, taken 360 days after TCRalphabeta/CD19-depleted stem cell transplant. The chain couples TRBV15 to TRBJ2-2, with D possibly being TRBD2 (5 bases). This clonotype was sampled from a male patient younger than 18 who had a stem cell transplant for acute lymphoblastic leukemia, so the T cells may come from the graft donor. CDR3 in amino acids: CATSRVRDNTGELFF. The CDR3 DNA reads TGTGCCACCAGCAGAGTTCGGGATAACACCGGGGAGCTGTTTTTT.